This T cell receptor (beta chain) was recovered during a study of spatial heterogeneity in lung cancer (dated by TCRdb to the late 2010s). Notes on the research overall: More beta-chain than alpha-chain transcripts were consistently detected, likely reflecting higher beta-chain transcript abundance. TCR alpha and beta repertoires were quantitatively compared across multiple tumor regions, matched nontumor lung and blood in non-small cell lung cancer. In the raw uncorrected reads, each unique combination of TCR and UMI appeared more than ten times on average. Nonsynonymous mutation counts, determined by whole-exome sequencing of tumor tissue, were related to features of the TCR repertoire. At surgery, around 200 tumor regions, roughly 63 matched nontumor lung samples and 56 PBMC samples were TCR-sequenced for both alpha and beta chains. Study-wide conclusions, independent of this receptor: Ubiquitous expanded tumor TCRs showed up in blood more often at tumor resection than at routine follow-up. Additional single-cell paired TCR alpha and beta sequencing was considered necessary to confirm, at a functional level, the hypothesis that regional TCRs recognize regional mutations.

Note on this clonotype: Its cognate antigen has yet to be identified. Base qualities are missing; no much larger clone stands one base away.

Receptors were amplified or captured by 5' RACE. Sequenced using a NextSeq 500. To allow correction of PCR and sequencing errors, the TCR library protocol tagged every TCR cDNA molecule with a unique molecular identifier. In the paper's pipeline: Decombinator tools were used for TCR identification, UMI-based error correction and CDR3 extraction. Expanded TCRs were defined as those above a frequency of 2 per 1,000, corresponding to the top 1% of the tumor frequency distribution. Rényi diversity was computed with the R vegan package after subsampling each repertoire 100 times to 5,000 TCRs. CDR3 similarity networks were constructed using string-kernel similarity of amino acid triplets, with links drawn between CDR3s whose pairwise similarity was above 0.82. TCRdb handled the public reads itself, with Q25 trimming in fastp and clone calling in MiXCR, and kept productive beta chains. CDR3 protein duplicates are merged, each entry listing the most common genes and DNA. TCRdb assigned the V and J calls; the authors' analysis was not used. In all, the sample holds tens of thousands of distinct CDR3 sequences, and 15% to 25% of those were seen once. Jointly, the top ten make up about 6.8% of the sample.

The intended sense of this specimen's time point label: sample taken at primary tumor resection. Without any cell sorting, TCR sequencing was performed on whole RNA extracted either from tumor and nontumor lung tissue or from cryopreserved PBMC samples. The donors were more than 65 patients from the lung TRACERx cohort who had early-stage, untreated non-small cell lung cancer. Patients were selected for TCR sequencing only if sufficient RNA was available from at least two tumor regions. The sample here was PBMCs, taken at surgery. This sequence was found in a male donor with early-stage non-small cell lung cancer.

CDR3 region: CASSLLGQGDGYTF. In nucleotide form, the sequence is TGTGCCAGCAGTTTATTGGGACAGGGGGACGGCTACACCTTC. Rearrangement joined TRBV12-3 or TRBV12-4 to TRBJ1-2, and 11 bases in between align with TRBD1. Taken from cysteine to phenylalanine, the CDR3 has 14 residues. Only the CDR3 region is kept as DNA, spanning 42 bases read in frame from base 1. V is cut back by 2 bases and J by 8 bases, with 4 bases in the junction unmatched.